Below, 29 T cell receptor beta chains from the same sample are listed, as sequenced in a study of OX40 agonist ivuxolimab in advanced cancers. Method: immunoSEQ multiplex PCR; TCRdb's copy keeps in-frame clones and lacks some. The data show fewer than 80,000 clones, 75% to 85% seen once. The material was CD4+ or CD8+ T cells sorted from blood, obtained in a trial of the OX40 agonist ivuxolimab. All receptors derive from an adult with an advanced solid tumor such as melanoma, head and neck, liver or kidney cancer.

This clone is a singleton in its sample. J is TRBJ1-2 and V is TRBV20-1; D is ambiguous. The V end lost 5 bases, the J end lost 12 bases, and 13 bases lay between the germline ends. CDR1 DFQATT and CDR2 SNEGSKA come from the germline V gene (reference sequence). The CDR3 covers 10 residues. The CDR3, as DNA: TGCAGTGCTGAGGGTAGGGCCAACACCTTC. This encodes CSAEGRANTF.

V usage is TRBV4-3 and J usage is TRBJ2-2, with D perhaps assigned TRBD1 or TRBD2 (5 bases each). The CDR3 is made up of 14 amino acids. Germline assignment: CDR1 LGHNA and CDR2 YSLEER. Trimming removed 0 bases at V and 6 bases at J, with 8 bases between. The CDR3 bases are TGCGCCAGCAGCCAAGATACGGGGCCCGGGGAGCTGTTTTTT. Its translation is CASSQDTGPGELFF.

This rearrangement joins TRBV18 to TRBJ1-4; D not resolved. From germline, CDR1 is KGHSH and CDR2 LQKENI. The V end was cut by 3 bases, the J end by 8 bases, with 13 bases between. The CDR3 has 14 residues. The CDR3 region is CASSPFDLDEKLFF. CDR3 nucleotide sequence: TGTGCCAGCTCACCCTTTGACCTTGACGAAAAACTGTTTTTT.

This clone was seen only a few times. The rearrangement uses TRBV19 and TRBJ1-2; TRBD1 matches 7 bases. CDR3 length equals 13 residues. V shed 7 bases, J shed 4 bases, and the junction held 6 bases outside the gene matches. Germline loops: CDR1 LNHDA, CDR2 SQIVND (reference sequence). This chain's CDR3 is CASTLQGVYGYTF. Written as DNA, the CDR3 is TGTGCCAGTACCCTGCAGGGGGTCTATGGCTACACCTTC.

The chain links TRBV7-8 to TRBJ2-1, with D possibly being TRBD1 (7 bases). V was shortened by 7 bases and J by 0 bases, with 19 bases between the two germline ends. This CDR3 is built from 17 residues. Germline loops: CDR1 SGHVS, CDR2 FQNEAQ. CDR3 sequence: CASTPEGGTVSYNEQFF. CDR3 bases: TGTGCCAGCACCCCCGAGGGCGGGACAGTCTCCTACAATGAGCAGTTCTTC.

The genes are TRBV4-3 and TRBJ2-2; 7 nucleotides line up with TRBD1. Germline V gene lookup returns CDR1 LGHNA and CDR2 YSLEER. J was trimmed by 0 bases and V by 7 bases; bases with no gene match: 14. The CDR3 extends over 18 amino acids. CDR3 bases: TGCGCCAGCACCCTCGGGACAGCTTCTACCGCGAACACCGGGGAGCTGTTTTTT. Protein sequence: CASTLGTASTANTGELFF.

The genes are TRBV4-3 and TRBJ1-3, with unresolved D. The CDR3 has 17 residues. The germline CDR1 and CDR2 sequences are LGHNA and YSLEER. The germline V and J ends were trimmed by 0 bases and 1 base, with 13 bases remaining between them. Written as DNA, the CDR3 is TGCGCCAGCAGCCAAGATCAAGGGTTCTATTCTGGAAACACCATATATTTT. This sequence encodes CASSQDQGFYSGNTIYF.

The chain is built from TRBV7-9 and TRBJ2-5; 11 nucleotides line up with TRBD1. CDR3 length equals 15 residues. V was pared by 5 bases and J by 4 bases, with 6 bases of the junction left unmatched. Germline V gives CDR1 SEHNR, CDR2 FQNEAQ (reference sequence). CDR3 nucleotides: TGTGCCAGCAGCCTAGGGACAGGGGGGGCAGAGACCCAGTACTTC. Amino acids: CASSLGTGGAETQYF.

The V call is TRBV5-6, the J call TRBJ2-5; D not resolved. Germline V gene data show CDR1 as SGHDT and CDR2 as YYEEEE. Trimming took 1 base from V and 1 from J, leaving 5 bases between them. There are 13 residues in the CDR3. The CDR3 is CASSLYGQETQYF. CDR3 DNA sequence: TGTGCCAGCAGCTTGTATGGCCAAGAGACCCAGTACTTC.

In its sample, this clone was seen a few times. This chain links TRBV7-3 with TRBJ1-6, with 7 bases aligning to TRBD1. The germline V gene encodes CDR1 SGHTA and CDR2 FQGTGA. V trimming: 4 bases; J trimming: 8 bases; junction bases outside the gene matches: 5. The CDR3 runs to 14 residues. The CDR3 DNA reads TGTGCCAGCAGCTCCCAGGGGGAAGATTCACCCCTCCACTTT. The encoded protein is CASSSQGEDSPLHF.

The gene calls are TRBV2 and TRBJ1-5, with TRBD1 identical over 7 bases. This CDR3 contains 15 residues. Germline V CDR1 and CDR2: SNHLY, FYNNEI. After removal of 5 bases from V and 5 bases from J, the junction contained 9 bases not matched to a gene. The CDR3 loop is CASSTRDSQYQPQHF. For the CDR3, the DNA is TGTGCCAGCAGTACTCGGGACAGCCAGTATCAGCCCCAGCATTTT.

V is TRBV5-8 and J is TRBJ1-5; no definite D call. Trimming removed 0 bases from V and 2 bases from J, with 3 bases in between. The CDR3 totals 13 residues. CDR1 SGHTS and CDR2 YDEGEE come from the germline V gene. CDR3 bases: TGTGCCAGCAGCTTGGGACGCAATCAGCCCCAGCATTTT. It codes for CASSLGRNQPQHF.

This chain links TRBV18 with TRBJ1-1; the D is unclear. V dropped 3 bases and J dropped 1 base, with 9 bases sitting between them. Per the germline V gene, CDR1 is KGHSH and CDR2 is LQKENI. The CDR3 is made up of 14 amino acids. The chain's CDR3 is CASSPPPANTEAFF. DNA of the CDR3: TGTGCCAGCTCACCCCCCCCGGCGAACACTGAAGCTTTCTTT.

J is TRBJ2-7 and V is TRBV5-1, with 9 bases aligning to TRBD1. J gave up 3 bases and V 0 bases, and 4 bases lay outside the gene matches. Germline V gene data show CDR1 as SGHRS and CDR2 as YFSETQ. This CDR3 has 15 residues. CDR3 protein: CASSLGGTGRYEQYF. CDR3 in DNA: TGCGCCAGCAGCTTGGGTGGGACAGGGCGCTACGAGCAGTACTTC.

The genes are TRBV5-1 and TRBJ2-7; the D is unclear. The CDR3 length is 14 residues. Germline assignment: CDR1 SGHRS and CDR2 YFSETQ. The V gene lost 4 bases and the J gene lost 5 bases, with 16 bases spanning the gap. CDR3 coding DNA: TGCGCCAGCAGCCCTAACCCAGCGATGGACGAGCAGTACTTC. It codes for CASSPNPAMDEQYF. Using reference TRBV5-1 and TRBJ2-7 for the parts outside the CDR3, the full variable domain is KAGVTQTPRYLIKTRGQQVTLSCSPISGHRSVSWYQQTPGQGLQFLFEYFSETQRNKGNFPGRFSGRQFSNSRSEMNVSTLELGDSALYLCASSPNPAMDEQYFGPGTRLTVT.

The chain employs TRBV7-9 and TRBJ1-1; D unresolved. With 3 bases removed from V and 1 base from J, the gap between germline ends came to 6 bases. Germline assignment: CDR1 SEHNR and CDR2 FQNEAQ (reference sequence). This CDR3 region has 13 residues. CDR3 sequence: CASSFMGNTEAFF. The CDR3 DNA reads TGTGCCAGCAGCTTTATGGGGAACACTGAAGCTTTCTTT.

The chain is built from TRBV28 and TRBJ1-2; D gene unclear. The CDR3 has 14 residues. Trimming left V 5 bases short and J 4 bases short, with 14 bases between. From germline, CDR1 is MDHEN and CDR2 SYDVKM. The CDR3 spells CASSPPGRSYGYTF. For the CDR3, the DNA is TGTGCCAGCAGTCCCCCCGGTCGGAGCTATGGCTACACCTTC.

The chain employs TRBV6-1 and TRBJ1-2; 7 bases match TRBD1. Trimming at V came to 3 bases and at J to 8 bases, leaving 9 bases not matched to a gene. Germline values: CDR1 MNHNS, CDR2 SASEGT. The CDR3 length is 14 residues. CDR3 residues: CASSETQGLRGYTF. The CDR3 DNA reads TGTGCCAGCAGTGAGACACAGGGGCTACGAGGCTACACCTTC.

This sequence joins TRBV7-9 and TRBJ2-5; D possibly corresponds to TRBD1 (5 bases). The J call is uncertain, as TRBJ2-7 better fits the DNA end. Germline CDR1 reads SEHNR; CDR2 reads FQNEAQ (reference sequence). The CDR3 is made up of 16 amino acids. This CDR3 is CASSLGFGRQTYEQYF. The CDR3 nucleotides read TGTGCCAGCAGCTTAGGGTTTGGGCGACAGACCTACGAGCAGTACTTC.

This clone has just a few counts. The chain couples TRBV6-5 to TRBJ1-1, with D possibly TRBD1 on 6 matching bases. Germline CDR1 reads MNHEY; CDR2 reads SVGAGI. Trimming took off 6 bases at V and 10 bases at J, with 21 bases between the two ends. The CDR3 runs to 14 residues. The CDR3 here is CASSSTGRSVGAFF. The CDR3 nucleotides are TGTGCCAGCAGCTCGACAGGCCGTAGTGTCGGAGCTTTCTTT.

The rearrangement joins TRBV29-1 to TRBJ2-5; D is unclear. The V and J ends lost 7 bases and 5 bases respectively, with 8 bases between them. Germline V gene data show CDR1 as SQVTM and CDR2 as ANQGSEA. The CDR3 sequence is 10 residues long. In DNA form, the CDR3 reads TGCAGCGGGGGTTCCGAGACCCAGTACTTC. The encoded protein is CSGGSETQYF.

This clone appeared a few times. CDR3 coding DNA: TGTGCCAGCAGTCCCTGGACAGGGGGAGGGACTGAAGCTTTCTTT. Its translation is CASSPWTGGGTEAFF. The chain has TRBV27 and TRBJ1-1, with TRBD1 matching 10 bases. The CDR3 runs to 15 residues. The V gene's germline CDR1 is MNHEY and CDR2 SMNVEV (reference sequence). After removal of 5 bases from V and 5 bases from J, the junction contained 8 bases not matched to a gene.

The V and J genes are TRBV6-5 and TRBJ2-4; 7 bases agree with TRBD2. Unmatched junction bases numbered 13, after V lost 6 bases and J lost 8 bases. CDR1 MNHEY and CDR2 SVGAGI come from the germline V gene. The CDR3 has 15 amino acids. The CDR3 loop reads CASRQRGEGGDIQYF. DNA of the CDR3: TGTGCCAGCAGACAACGGGGGGAGGGAGGGGACATTCAGTACTTC.

The CDR3, as DNA: TGTGCCACCAGGGTCTACAATGAGCAGTTCTTC. Its protein product is CATRVYNEQFF. This chain joins TRBV19 and TRBJ2-1, with a possible D match to TRBD1 (5 bases). This CDR3 comprises 11 residues. V lost 10 bases, J lost 3 bases, and 7 bases lay in between. In germline, CDR1 is LNHDA, CDR2 SQIVND (reference sequence). Full variable domain (rest looked up from reference TRBV19 and TRBJ2-1): DGGITQSPKYLFRKEGQNVTLSCEQNLNHDAMYWYRQDPGQGLRLIYYSQIVNDFQKGDIAEGYSVSREKKESFPLTVTSAQKNPTAFYLCATRVYNEQFFGPGTRLTVL.

The V gene is TRBV7-3, the J gene TRBJ2-3, with D possibly TRBD1 on 5 matching bases. V shed 2 bases and J shed 8 bases, with 8 bases lying between them. The CDR3 sequence is 12 residues long. Germline V CDR1 and CDR2: SGHTA, FQGTGA. The CDR3 protein is CASSLARGTQYF. The DNA for the CDR3 is TGTGCCAGCAGCTTAGCAAGGGGTACGCAGTATTTT.

This chain uses TRBV6-5 with TRBJ1-3, with D unresolved. The CDR3 covers 15 residues. The V gene lost 0 bases and the J gene lost 4 bases, with 10 bases spanning the gap. Germline CDR1 and CDR2: MNHEY and SVGAGI. The CDR3 reads CASSYSLRLGNTIYF. CDR3 sequence (DNA): TGTGCCAGCAGTTACTCGCTTCGACTAGGAAACACCATATATTTT.

The rearrangement joins TRBV12-5 to TRBJ1-2, with D perhaps TRBD1 (6 bases). Trimming took off 0 bases at V and 11 bases at J, with 16 bases between the two ends. The length of the CDR3 is 14 residues. Per the germline V gene, CDR1 is LGHNT and CDR2 is FRNRAP. CDR3 region: CASGLVLGQLPYTF. CDR3 bases: TGTGCTAGTGGTTTGGTACTTGGACAGCTCCCGTACACCTTC.

V is TRBV5-8 and J is TRBJ1-1, with D possibly matching TRBD1 (6 bases). V was cut by 0 bases and J by 4 bases, with 13 bases left in between. Per the germline V gene, CDR1 is SGHTS and CDR2 is YDEGEE. There are 15 residues in the CDR3. The CDR3 bases are TGTGCCAGCAGCTTGGCCCACAGGGTGAGCACTGAAGCTTTCTTT. The encoded protein is CASSLAHRVSTEAFF. Full variable domain (rest looked up from reference TRBV5-8 and TRBJ1-1): EAGVTQSPTHLIKTRGQQATLRCSPISGHTSVYWYQQALGLGLQFLLWYDEGEERNRGNFPPRFSGRQFPNYSSELNVNALELEDSALYLCASSLAHRVSTEAFFGQGTRLTVV.

This rearrangement joins TRBV15 to TRBJ1-4, with D possibly being TRBD1 (6 bases). V lost 7 bases to trimming and J lost 8 bases, with 20 bases between them. The CDR3 is 15 amino acids. The germline V gene has CDR1 LNHNV and CDR2 YYDKDF (reference sequence). The CDR3 region is CATTLAGQPFEKLFF. CDR3 nucleotides: TGTGCCACCACCCTTGCGGGACAACCCTTCGAAAAACTGTTTTTT.